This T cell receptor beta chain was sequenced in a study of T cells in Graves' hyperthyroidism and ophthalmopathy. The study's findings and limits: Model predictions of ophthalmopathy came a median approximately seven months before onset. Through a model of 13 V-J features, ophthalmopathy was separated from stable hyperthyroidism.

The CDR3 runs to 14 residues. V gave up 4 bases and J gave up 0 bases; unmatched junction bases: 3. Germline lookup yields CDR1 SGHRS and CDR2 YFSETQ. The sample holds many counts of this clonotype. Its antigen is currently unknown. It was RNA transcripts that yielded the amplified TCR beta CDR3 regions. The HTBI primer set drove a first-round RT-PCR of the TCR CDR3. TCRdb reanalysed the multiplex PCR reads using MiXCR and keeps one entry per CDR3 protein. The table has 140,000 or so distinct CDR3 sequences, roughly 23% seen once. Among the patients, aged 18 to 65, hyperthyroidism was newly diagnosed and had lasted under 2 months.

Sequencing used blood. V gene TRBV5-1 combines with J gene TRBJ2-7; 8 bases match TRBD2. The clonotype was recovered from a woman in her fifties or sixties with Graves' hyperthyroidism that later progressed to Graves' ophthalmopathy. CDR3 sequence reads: CASSRTSLSYEQYF. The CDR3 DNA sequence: TGCGCCAGCAGCCGGACTAGCCTCTCCTACGAGCAGTACTTC.